These 14 T cell receptor beta chains originate from one sample sequenced in a study of CD8+CD57+ T cells in acquired aplastic anemia. Genomic DNA templated the TCR beta VDJ and CDR3 profiling. MiXCR was run by TCRdb on the reads, yielding one entry per CDR3 protein. The sample records about 170,000 distinct CDR3 sequences, around 50% being singletons. An expansion of CD8+CD57+ cells by flow cytometry had been shown in patients chosen for sequencing. Sequenced material: sorted CD4+, CD8+, or CD8+CD57+ T cells (not recorded which) from PBMCs. Source of these receptors: a human donor with aplastic anemia.

This clonotype was counted at least ten times. The chain is built from TRBV6-5 and TRBJ1-1; 7 bases agree with TRBD1. The ends lost 6 bases at V and 2 bases at J; junction bases unmatched: 9. This CDR3 is 15 amino acids long. Germline V gene sequence: CDR1 MNHEY, CDR2 SVGAGI. The CDR3 sequence is CASRPWGTVNTEAFF. The CDR3 DNA reads TGTGCCAGCAGACCTTGGGGGACAGTTAACACTGAAGCTTTCTTT.

The V call is TRBV19, the J call TRBJ1-2; TRBD1 agrees at 8 bases. The V gene's germline CDR1 is LNHDA and CDR2 SQIVND (reference sequence). The CDR3 is 15 amino acids. V trimming: 5 bases; J trimming: 3 bases; junction bases outside the gene matches: 8. The CDR3 DNA sequence: TGTGCCAGTAGTTCGTTGACAGGGGCGGACTATGGCTACACCTTC. Translation gives CASSSLTGADYGYTF.

This clonotype was recorded at least ten times. The chain joins TRBV7-3 to TRBJ1-1; D is undetermined. Germline loops: CDR1 SGHTA, CDR2 FQGTGA. V was shortened by 5 bases and J by 3 bases, with 10 bases between the two germline ends. There are 13 residues in the CDR3. The CDR3 protein is CASSHGKDTEAFF. CDR3 DNA: TGTGCCAGCAGCCACGGGAAAGACACTGAAGCTTTCTTT.

This clonotype has just a few counts. The chain uses TRBV28 and TRBJ1-1; D gene unclear. Germline CDR1 and CDR2: MDHEN and SYDVKM. The V gene lost 10 bases and the J gene lost 2 bases, with 20 bases spanning the gap. The CDR3 is 15 residues long. CDR3 protein: CATTFSLTGNTEAFF. CDR3 nucleotide sequence: TGTGCCACCACTTTCTCATTGACGGGAAACACTGAAGCTTTCTTT.

This clonotype was counted ten times or more. Here the CDR3 reads CASSLSSGGTYNEQFF. CDR3 bases: TGTGCCAGCAGCTTATCTAGCGGGGGGACGTACAATGAGCAGTTCTTC. J is TRBJ2-1 and V is TRBV7-3, with 11 bases that match TRBD2. V was clipped by 2 bases and J by 4 bases; unmatched bases: 4. Per the germline V gene, CDR1 is SGHTA and CDR2 is FQGTGA. The CDR3 is 16 residues long.

The table lists this clonotype with many counts. The chain recombines TRBV2 with TRBJ2-3, with 16 bases matching TRBD2. The germline CDR1 and CDR2 sequences are SNHLY and FYNNEI. The ends lost 6 bases at V and 4 bases at J; junction bases unmatched: 10. The CDR3 length is 18 residues. The chain's CDR3 is CASSLGLAGGLFPDTQYF. The CDR3 region has the DNA TGTGCCAGCAGCCTGGGACTAGCGGGGGGGCTTTTCCCAGATACGCAGTATTTT.

For this clonotype: This sequence may be a read error, since a much larger clone differs from it by one base. The genes are TRBV10-1 and TRBJ2-7; 9 bases agree with TRBD1. CDR3 length: 14 residues. CDR1 is WNHNN, CDR2 SYGVQD, per germline (reference sequence). Here the CDR3 reads CASSYSGTGSEQYF. The CDR3 nucleotides are TGTGCCAGCAGTTACTCGGGGACAGGGAGCGAGCAGTACTTC.

The chain has TRBV2 and TRBJ2-1; D call uncertain. From germline, CDR1 is SNHLY and CDR2 FYNNEI. V lost 6 bases and J 8 bases, leaving 11 bases between the germline ends. The CDR3 contains 12 residues. CDR3 protein: CASRTSSHEQFF. The CDR3 DNA follows: TGTGCCAGCAGAACAAGTTCGCATGAGCAGTTCTTC.

The chain joins TRBV20-1 to TRBJ2-3; TRBD1 matches 10 bases. The length of the CDR3 is 15 residues. V was pared by 4 bases and J by 3 bases, with 7 bases of the junction left unmatched. Germline values: CDR1 DFQATT, CDR2 SNEGSKA (reference sequence). The CDR3 spells CSANYDRGRTDTQYF. The CDR3 nucleotides read TGCAGTGCTAATTACGACAGGGGGCGTACAGATACGCAGTATTTT.

The sample holds many counts of this clonotype. CDR3 nucleotides: TGTGCCAGCCACTTAGGGGACCAAGAGACCCAGTACTTC. Protein: CASHLGDQETQYF. This rearrangement joins TRBV5-5 to TRBJ2-5; tentative D call: TRBD1 (5 bases). The germline CDR1 and CDR2 sequences are SGHKS and YYEKEE (reference sequence). The CDR3 has 13 residues. With 7 bases removed from V and 0 bases from J, the gap between germline ends came to 10 bases.

This clonotype appeared many times. V gene TRBV13 combines with J gene TRBJ2-2, with D perhaps TRBD1 or TRBD2 (5 bases each). The ends were cut back, 5 bases at V and 3 bases at J, with 16 bases in the middle. This CDR3 spans 16 amino acids. Germline-derived CDR1 and CDR2 are PRHDT and FYEKMQ (reference sequence). The CDR3 sequence is CASSPNAWDHTGELFF. DNA for the CDR3: TGTGCCAGCAGCCCAAACGCGTGGGACCACACCGGGGAGCTGTTTTTT.

This clonotype occurred many times. The chain links TRBV24-1 to TRBJ2-2; the match to TRBD2 covers 10 bases. This CDR3 has 16 amino acids. Germline V gene sequence: CDR1 KGHDR, CDR2 SFDVKD. The V segment lost 1 base and the J segment 5 bases; nucleotides outside the gene matches: 3. The CDR3, as DNA: TGTGCCACCAGTGATTTCAGCGGGGGGGATACCGGGGAGCTGTTTTTT. It encodes CATSDFSGGDTGELFF.

This clonotype was recorded a few times. V and J are TRBV2 and TRBJ2-1; D perhaps matches TRBD1 (6 bases). Germline CDR1 SNHLY, CDR2 FYNNEI. Trimming cost V 1 base and J 1 base, with 11 bases left between them. The CDR3 has 16 amino acids. The CDR3 DNA reads TGTGCCAGCAGTGAAGGTCGCACAGGGTCCTACAATGAGCAGTTCTTC. It yields the protein CASSEGRTGSYNEQFF.

This chain joins TRBV9 and TRBJ2-2; no clear D gene. The germline gives CDR1 SGDLS, CDR2 YYNGEE. The V gene lost 4 bases and the J gene lost 1 base, with 8 bases spanning the gap. This CDR3 region has 14 residues. This chain's CDR3 is CASSSAQNTGELFF. CDR3 DNA sequence: TGTGCCAGCAGCTCTGCCCAGAACACCGGGGAGCTGTTTTTT.